The next 27 T cell receptor beta chains were all read from a single sample in a study of cytomegalovirus exposure and HLA in healthy donors. PCR employed 60 Vbeta and 13 Jbeta primers. Clones were sequenced by immunoSEQ multiplex PCR, and TCRdb holds only the in-frame ones, with some missing. Of 150,000 to 200,000 clones in the sample, approximately 80% were seen once. Material: PBMCs. These receptor sequences come from a woman aged 50 to 60 in good health and CMV-seronegative.

This clone occurred once. The rearrangement uses TRBV5-1 and TRBJ2-1; 16 nucleotides agree with TRBD2. The CDR3 is made up of 19 amino acids. V shed 7 bases and J 3 bases; nucleotides not matched to a gene: 13. CDR1 and CDR2 from the germline V gene are SGHRS and YFSETQ. This CDR3 is CASRDKGLAGGSDYNEQFF. The CDR3, as DNA: TGCGCCAGCCGCGATAAGGGACTAGCGGGAGGGTCGGACTACAATGAGCAGTTCTTC.

The V call is TRBV27, the J call TRBJ2-5; 7 positions agree with TRBD1. Trimming at V came to 5 bases and at J to 5 bases, leaving 5 bases not matched to a gene. There are 13 residues in the CDR3. Germline lookup yields CDR1 MNHEY and CDR2 SMNVEV (reference sequence). The CDR3 protein is CASSPLDRETQYF. The CDR3 DNA follows: TGTGCCAGCAGTCCCTTGGACAGGGAGACCCAGTACTTC.

The V and J genes are TRBV5-1 and TRBJ2-6; no firm D call. Germline CDR1 and CDR2: SGHRS and YFSETQ. The CDR3 sequence is 16 residues long. Trimming cost V 0 bases and J 0 bases, with 7 bases left between them. The CDR3 spells CASSLAGSSGANVLTF. CDR3 nucleotide sequence: TGCGCCAGCAGCTTGGCCGGGTCCTCTGGGGCCAACGTCCTGACTTTC.

The chain joins TRBV5-1 to TRBJ2-1; 9 bases are a match to TRBD2. CDR1 SGHRS and CDR2 YFSETQ come from the germline V gene. The V gene end was trimmed by 0 bases and the J gene end by 8 bases; junction bases not matched to a gene: 3. This CDR3 is 14 amino acids long. CDR3 region: CASSLGSGSYEQFF. The CDR3, as DNA: TGCGCCAGCAGCTTGGGTAGCGGGAGCTATGAGCAGTTCTTC.

The chain uses TRBV5-1 and TRBJ2-5; the D gene is possibly TRBD1 (5 bases). The end of the DNA fits TRBJ2-7 better, so the J call may be wrong. This CDR3 contains 15 residues. In germline, CDR1 is SGHRS, CDR2 YFSETQ. The CDR3 sequence: CASSLGVGPGYEQYF. In DNA form, the CDR3 reads TGCGCCAGCAGCTTGGGGGTAGGCCCAGGGTACGAGCAGTACTTC.

This chain joins TRBV10-3 and TRBJ1-2, with 7 bases lining up with TRBD1. The germline V gene has CDR1 ENHRY and CDR2 SYGVKD. This CDR3 is built from 14 residues. The trim removed 2 bases at V and 4 bases at J, leaving 4 bases unmatched. The CDR3 sequence: CAISERGQTYGYTF. CDR3 in DNA: TGTGCCATCAGTGAGCGGGGACAGACCTATGGCTACACCTTC.

The chain uses TRBV5-1 and TRBJ2-1, with 7 bases identical to TRBD2. With V trimmed by 4 bases and J by 10 bases, 5 bases remained unmatched. This CDR3 has 12 residues. The V gene's germline CDR1 is SGHRS and CDR2 YFSETQ. The CDR3 nucleotides read TGCGCCAGCAGCCTAACTAGCGCCGAGCAGTTCTTC. Translated: CASSLTSAEQFF. Full variable domain (missing parts from reference TRBV5-1 and TRBJ2-1): KAGVTQTPRYLIKTRGQQVTLSCSPISGHRSVSWYQQTPGQGLQFLFEYFSETQRNKGNFPGRFSGRQFSNSRSEMNVSTLELGDSALYLCASSLTSAEQFFGPGTRLTVL.

The V call is TRBV11-2, the J call TRBJ2-5; tentative D call: TRBD1 (5 bases). The germline V gene has CDR1 SGHAT and CDR2 FQNNGV. The length of the CDR3 is 13 residues. Trimming removed 3 bases at V and 4 bases at J, with 9 bases between. The CDR3 spells CASSFLGPETQYF. DNA for the CDR3: TGTGCCAGCAGCTTTCTGGGGCCAGAGACCCAGTACTTC.

This chain joins TRBV19 and TRBJ2-1; the match to TRBD2 covers 12 bases. V gave up 10 bases and J gave up 4 bases; unmatched junction bases: 8. Germline values: CDR1 LNHDA, CDR2 SQIVND (reference sequence). The CDR3 loop spans 15 amino acids. The CDR3 is CAISTSGSSYNEQFF. The DNA of the CDR3 is TGTGCCATCTCGACTAGCGGGAGTTCGTACAATGAGCAGTTCTTC.

The J gene is TRBJ2-7, the V gene TRBV30; D uncertain. The germline V and J ends were trimmed by 0 bases and 2 bases, with 8 bases remaining between them. CDR3 size: 13 residues. CDR1 is GTSNPN, CDR2 SVGIG, per germline (reference sequence). The CDR3 nucleotides read TGTGCCTGGAGTGTACATGGGCCCTACGAGCAGTACTTC. Its protein is CAWSVHGPYEQYF.

V is TRBV2 and J is TRBJ2-5; 8 bases are shared with TRBD2. The CDR3 extends over 14 amino acids. After removal of 2 bases from V and 5 bases from J, the junction contained 4 bases not matched to a gene. Germline-derived CDR1 and CDR2 are SNHLY and FYNNEI. DNA for the CDR3: TGTGCCAGCAGTGAAATTAGCGGGGTGGAGACCCAGTACTTC. Its translation is CASSEISGVETQYF.

In its sample, this clone was seen a few times. V and J are TRBV30 and TRBJ1-2; D remains unclear. This CDR3 has 12 amino acids. V was shortened by 2 bases and J by 4 bases, with 8 bases between the two germline ends. CDR1 and CDR2 from the germline V gene are GTSNPN and SVGIG (reference sequence). CDR3 nucleotides: TGTGCCTGGAGTACGAGAACCTATGGCTACACCTTC. It specifies CAWSTRTYGYTF.

The gene calls are TRBV9 and TRBJ2-5; the match to TRBD1 covers 8 bases. The CDR3 is 16 amino acids. V was pared by 0 bases and J by 2 bases, with 6 bases of the junction left unmatched. Germline-derived CDR1 and CDR2 are SGDLS and YYNGEE. CDR3 in amino acids: CASSVDVQGAQETQYF. Written as DNA, the CDR3 is TGTGCCAGCAGCGTAGATGTCCAGGGGGCACAAGAGACCCAGTACTTC.

CDR3 sequence (DNA): TGCGCCAGCAACCCGACATCCCACATAGCGAGGAGGGGTACCGGGGAGCTGTTTTTT. This gives the protein CASNPTSHIARRGTGELFF. The chain is built from TRBV5-1 and TRBJ2-2; maybe TRBD2 (6 bases). Germline loops: CDR1 SGHRS, CDR2 YFSETQ. The CDR3 extends over 19 amino acids. V dropped 6 bases and J dropped 5 bases, with 29 bases sitting between them.

This sequence joins TRBV5-1 and TRBJ1-1, with D hard to call. The V and J ends lost 0 bases and 1 base respectively, with 10 bases between them. Germline V gene sequence: CDR1 SGHRS, CDR2 YFSETQ. This CDR3 has 15 residues. The CDR3 loop is CASSLERGRNTEAFF. Written as DNA, the CDR3 is TGCGCCAGCAGCTTGGAACGCGGGAGGAACACTGAAGCTTTCTTT.

A few counts support this clone. The gene calls are TRBV7-9 and TRBJ1-2; D possibly corresponds to TRBD1 (5 bases). V shed 7 bases and J shed 2 bases, with 14 bases lying between them. The CDR3 has 14 residues. Germline CDR1 and CDR2: SEHNR and FQNEAQ (reference sequence). Here the CDR3 DNA reads TGTGCCAGCACCCAGGTCGGGGGGAACTATGGCTACACCTTC. It specifies CASTQVGGNYGYTF.

This sequence joins TRBV30 and TRBJ1-6; D is unresolved. CDR1 is GTSNPN and CDR2 is SVGIG in the germline V gene (reference sequence). V was clipped by 7 bases and J by 0 bases, with 10 bases between them. The CDR3 sequence is 14 residues long. The CDR3 DNA reads TGTGCCTACCAAGGGAGCTCCTATAATTCACCCCTCCACTTT. It encodes CAYQGSSYNSPLHF.

This chain joins TRBV28 and TRBJ2-7; 8 bases agree with TRBD2. Germline CDR1 MDHEN, CDR2 SYDVKM. The CDR3 covers 13 residues. V was clipped by 6 bases and J by 4 bases; unmatched bases: 5. The CDR3 DNA follows: TGTGCCAGCAGGTCCAGCGGGAGTTACGAGCAGTACTTC. Protein: CASRSSGSYEQYF.

As DNA, the CDR3 is TGTGCCAGCAGCCCGGGACTAGCGGGGGTCGGGCAGTTCTTC. Protein sequence: CASSPGLAGVGQFF. The J gene is TRBJ2-1, the V gene TRBV7-3; 14 bases match TRBD2. There are 14 residues in the CDR3. The germline V gene has CDR1 SGHTA and CDR2 FQGTGA. V was pared by 5 bases and J by 12 bases, with 6 bases of the junction left unmatched.

The CDR3 region is CAISDTRQGGGYTF. As DNA, the CDR3 is TGTGCCATCAGTGACACCCGACAGGGCGGTGGCTACACCTTC. V usage is TRBV10-3 and J usage is TRBJ1-2; 7 bases align to TRBD1. V trimming: 3 bases; J trimming: 7 bases; junction bases outside the gene matches: 8. This CDR3 has 14 amino acids. Germline CDR1 and CDR2: ENHRY and SYGVKD.

This chain joins TRBV7-8 and TRBJ2-1; D ambiguous. V was shortened by 3 bases and J by 6 bases, with 12 bases between the two germline ends. This CDR3 has 14 residues. Germline loops: CDR1 SGHVS, CDR2 FQNEAQ. The CDR3 sequence is CASSFGASFNEQFF. The DNA for the CDR3 is TGTGCCAGCAGCTTTGGCGCTAGTTTCAATGAGCAGTTCTTC.

The sample holds one count of this clone. The rearrangement uses TRBV29-1 and TRBJ2-1, with 9 nucleotides matching TRBD2. The CDR3 loop spans 17 amino acids. Trimming at V came to 2 bases and at J to 2 bases, leaving 10 bases not matched to a gene. Germline assignment: CDR1 SQVTM and CDR2 ANQGSEA. The CDR3 DNA reads as TGCAGCGTTGAACACCCGGGACTAGCCCGACCCTACAATGAGCAGTTCTTC. Its translation: CSVEHPGLARPYNEQFF.

On this clone: Other DNA sequences from this sample encode an identical CDR3 as well. This chain uses TRBV28 with TRBJ2-7, with TRBD2 matching over 9 bases. V was pared by 9 bases and J by 0 bases, with 12 bases of the junction left unmatched. Germline CDR1 MDHEN, CDR2 SYDVKM. The CDR3 runs to 16 residues. CDR3 DNA: TGTGCCAGTAGTGGGGCTCTTAGCGGGGGCTCCTACGAGCAGTACTTC. Protein: CASSGALSGGSYEQYF.

The chain carries TRBV21-1 and TRBJ2-7; the table calls TRBD2, which could not be checked here. TRBV21-1 is recorded as a pseudogene. The CDR3 spans 17 residues. The CDR3 coding sequence is TGTGCCAGCAGCAAAGTAGAAAGGAGGTTTGGAGCCTACGAGCAGTACTTC. The encoded protein is CASSKVERRFGAYEQYF.

The rearrangement links TRBV7-2 to TRBJ2-7; 9 positions agree with TRBD1. Unmatched junction bases numbered 6, after V lost 3 bases and J lost 3 bases. The CDR3 is 15 residues long. Germline V CDR1 and CDR2: SGHTA, FQGNSA. Written as DNA, the CDR3 is TGTGCCAGCAGCTTGGAGACAGGGGGGCACTACGAGCAGTACTTC. Encoded protein: CASSLETGGHYEQYF.

The chain couples TRBV20-1 to TRBJ2-1; maybe TRBD2 (5 bases). Germline lookup yields CDR1 DFQATT and CDR2 SNEGSKA (reference sequence). The CDR3 has 11 residues. V shed 3 bases and J shed 10 bases, with 10 bases lying between them. CDR3 amino acids: CSASSDSEQFF. The CDR3 coding sequence is TGCAGTGCTAGTTCGGACTCCGAGCAGTTCTTC.

The chain has TRBV6-1 and TRBJ1-3; weak D call: TRBD1 (5 bases). Germline values: CDR1 MNHNS, CDR2 SASEGT. Trimming took off 6 bases at V and 11 bases at J, with 11 bases between the two ends. The CDR3 has 11 residues. CDR3 amino acids: CASSRGRAIYF. In DNA form, the CDR3 reads TGTGCCAGCAGCCGTGGCAGGGCCATATATTTT.